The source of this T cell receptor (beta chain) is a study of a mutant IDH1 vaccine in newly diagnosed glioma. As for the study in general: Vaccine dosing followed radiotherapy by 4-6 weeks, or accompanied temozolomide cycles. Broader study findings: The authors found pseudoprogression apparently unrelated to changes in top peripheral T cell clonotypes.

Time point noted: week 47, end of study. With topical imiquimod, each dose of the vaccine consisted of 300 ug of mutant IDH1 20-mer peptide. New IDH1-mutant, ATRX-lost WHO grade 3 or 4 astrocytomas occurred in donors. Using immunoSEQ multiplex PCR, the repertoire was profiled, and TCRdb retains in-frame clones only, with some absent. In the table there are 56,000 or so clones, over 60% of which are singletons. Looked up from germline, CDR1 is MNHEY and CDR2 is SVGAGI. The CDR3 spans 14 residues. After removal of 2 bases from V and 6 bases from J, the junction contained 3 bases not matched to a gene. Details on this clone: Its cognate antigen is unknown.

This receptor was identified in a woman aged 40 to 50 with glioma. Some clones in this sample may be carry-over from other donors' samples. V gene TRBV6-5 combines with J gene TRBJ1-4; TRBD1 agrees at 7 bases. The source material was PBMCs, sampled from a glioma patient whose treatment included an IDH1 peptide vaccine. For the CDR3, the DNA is TGTGCCAGCAGTTACCAAGGGGGCTATGAAAAACTGTTTTTT. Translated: CASSYQGGYEKLFF.